This T cell receptor beta chain was identified during a study of read filtering for tumor transcriptome and immune sequencing (dated by TCRdb to the early 2020s). With respect to the entire study: The cohort consisted of 17 to 20 male and some 15 female patients, with a mean age of about 66 years and an age range of about 45 to 90. Per sample, about 3.5 to 11 million TCR-region mapped reads were obtained with IR-seq, compared with only 85 to 1273 with RNA-seq. Whole-transcriptome libraries were prepared with the TruSeq RNA Access Library Prep Kit after DNase treatment. A main aim was a read-filtering strategy for immune repertoire data, specifically whether clonotypes supported by a single read should be removed. Under revised international staging, roughly 8 patients fell into R-ISS I, 15 to 20 into R-ISS II and 6 or 7 into R-ISS III. The study compared TCR repertoires from targeted immune repertoire sequencing and bulk whole-transcriptome sequencing run on the same bone marrow samples. What the authors observed across the whole study: Single-read clonotypes made up about 81.9% of clonotypes but roughly 3.2% of total reads in IR-seq, and just under 75% of clonotypes and 40% to 45% of reads in RNA-seq. When single-read clonotypes were removed, the proportions of shared clonotypes in IR-seq and RNA-seq correlated more strongly. The sorted CD138-negative fraction was a mixed bone marrow immune population, not purified T cells. Compared with RNA-seq, IR-seq captured clonotypes at much higher depth and more reliably, and a smaller IR-seq throughput was enough to identify most shared clonotypes.

TCR libraries were built from roughly 400 ng RNA with the Immunoverse kit, using molecular barcoded adaptors covering alpha/delta and beta/gamma chains. The same RNA used for transcriptome sequencing was used for TCR library preparation. Sequencing of the TCR libraries was done on an Illumina HiSeq 4000 with 2 x 150 cycles. The original methods were these. Using MiXCR, which included quality filtering and error correction, TCR reads were aligned to human V, D, J and C references and then assembled into CDR3 clonotypes. The tcR package in R was used to analyze clonotype counts and gene usage diversity. Raw mapping reads were checked after the RNA-seq reads had been mapped by STAR aligner version 2.5.3a onto the human GRCh37 genome. To test how sequencing depth affects detected clonotypes, IR-seq fastq files were randomly downsampled with Seqtk 1.3. TCRdb trimmed the raw reads at Q25, called clones with MiXCR and kept productive beta chains. When rows share a CDR3 protein, they turn into one entry using the most common DNA and genes. TCRdb assigned the V and J calls; the authors' analysis was not used. The sample table contains some 30,000 distinct CDR3 sequences; only one count was recorded for under 20% of them. Of the sample, 16% falls within the top ten clones.

Every patient had bone marrow sampled at the time of active disease. Ficoll-Hypaque density gradient centrifugation was used to isolate bone marrow mononuclear cells. To remove myeloma plasma cells, the cells were labeled with CD138 magnetic microbeads on a MACS separator, and CD138-negative cells were then collected by negative selection. Flow cytometry with CD138 antibodies on an Attune NxT was used to check how pure the isolated cells were. TRIzol reagent was used to extract total RNA, and a NanoDrop spectrophotometer was used to quantify the extracted RNA. For each patient, the CD138-negative bone marrow sample underwent paired RNA-seq and IR-seq. Trimming takes 3 bases off V and 6 bases off J; junction bases not matched to a gene: 1. From the germline V gene (reference sequence), CDR1 is LGHDT and CDR2 is YNNKEL. Measured from the cysteine to the phenylalanine, the CDR3 is 12 residues long. The sequence is cut down to CDR3 DNA, 36 bases in frame from base 1.

This clonotype is termed medium-sized (0.01 to 0.1%). The antigen this receptor binds is unknown. Nothing much larger sits one base from this clone, and base qualities are not available. The clonotype originates from a donor aged 40 or older with multiple myeloma. What was sequenced was a population of CD138-negative cells sorted from bone marrow. What this sample's cell subset or site label stands for: bone marrow mononuclear cells depleted of CD138+ plasma/myeloma cells by negative magnetic selection. In this chain, TRBV3-1 is recombined with TRBJ2-7; 8 nucleotides in the junction match TRBD1. Read as DNA, the sequence is TGTGCCAGCAGCCAGACAGGGGTCGAGCAGTACTTC. This translates into CASSQTGVEQYF.